The source of this T cell receptor beta chain is a study of shared clonotypes between healthy human individuals. Study conclusions and caveats: It was only blood that was sampled, and tissue repertoires likely differ.

It was about 210 ng DNA, about 30,000 T cell genomes, that sorted-subset replicate PCRs used. Per the authors' pipeline: In the immunoSEQ data, sequences were junction-only and lacked quality scores, so filtering differed. Assay: immunoSEQ multiplex PCR; the TCRdb copy retains only in-frame clones and omits some. V and J calls and clone size are as listed in that table; D and trimming were resolved from the DNA. The table has over a million clones, under 80% seen once; the top ten hold approximately 1.5%. Partitioning of CD4+ cells yielded a CD45RA+ naive subset and a CD45RA-negative memory subset. Comment on this clone: No antigen is known for it.

This CDR3 comprises 12 residues. CDR1 and CDR2 from the germline V gene are SGHNT and YYREEE (reference sequence). V lost 4 bases and J lost 10, with 14 bases in between. The chain is built from TRBV5-4 and TRBJ1-1, with D maybe TRBD1 (6 bases). This receptor was identified in a man younger than 35 in good health. The sequenced sample consisted of memory CD4+ T cells sorted from blood. Subset here: CD45RA-negative fraction. In DNA, the CDR3 is TGTGCCAGCAGCACTGAAACAGGGTTAGCTTTCTTT. Its protein product is CASSTETGLAFF.